This T cell receptor beta chain was profiled in a study of post-analysis software for immune sequencing data. Comment on this clonotype: Its antigen remains unknown.

Libraries were made from TCR beta cDNA, and they carried unique molecular identifiers. Each sample of about 0.95 to 10 million input T cells yielded approximately 500,000 cDNA molecules, so each molecule approximated one T cell. TCRdb re-analysed the PCR reads in MiXCR, keeping a single row per CDR3 protein. The repertoire consists of about 680,000 distinct CDR3 sequences, with approximately 60% occurring once and the leading ten covering around 10%. Study-level findings and limits: There was significantly lower normalized Chao1 diversity in multiple sclerosis patients than in controls. Samples from a shared batch, those prepared together, strongly co-clustered by F measure.

The TCR sequence derives from a girl aged 2-10 years with multiple sclerosis. The sequenced sample consisted of blood.

Here the CDR3 DNA reads TGCAGCGTCGATACCGATAGCGTACCTAGCTACAATGAGCAGTTCTTC. This codes for CSVDTDSVPSYNEQFF. The rearrangement uses TRBV29-1 and TRBJ2-1; D possibly corresponds to TRBD2 (5 bases). This CDR3 has 16 residues. Trimming shortened V by 6 bases and J by 3 bases, and 21 bases separated the two germline ends. Germline lookup yields CDR1 SQVTM and CDR2 ANQGSEA.